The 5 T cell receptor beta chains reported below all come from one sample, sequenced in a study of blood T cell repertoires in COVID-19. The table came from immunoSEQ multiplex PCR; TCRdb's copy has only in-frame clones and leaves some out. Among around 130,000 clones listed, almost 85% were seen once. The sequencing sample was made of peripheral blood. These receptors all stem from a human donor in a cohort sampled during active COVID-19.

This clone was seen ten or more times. CDR3 sequence: CASSPGTGDFGANVLTF. The CDR3 nucleotides are TGTGCCAGCAGCCCCGGGACAGGGGATTTCGGGGCCAACGTCCTGACTTTC. V and J are TRBV21-1 and TRBJ2-6; the table assigns TRBD1, which was not confirmed against the DNA. TRBV21-1 is a recognized pseudogene. CDR3 length: 17 residues.

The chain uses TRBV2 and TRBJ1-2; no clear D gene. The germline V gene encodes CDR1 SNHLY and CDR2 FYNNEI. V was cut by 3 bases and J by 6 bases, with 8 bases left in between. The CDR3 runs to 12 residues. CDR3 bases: TGTGCCAGCAGTGACAGGTGGGATGGCTACACCTTC. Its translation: CASSDRWDGYTF. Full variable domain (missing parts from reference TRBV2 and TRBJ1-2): EPEVTQTPSHQVTQMGQEVILRCVPISNHLYFYWYRQILGQKVEFLVSFYNNEISEKSEIFDDQFSVERPDGSNFTLKIRSTKLEDSAMYFCASSDRWDGYTFGSGTRLTVV.

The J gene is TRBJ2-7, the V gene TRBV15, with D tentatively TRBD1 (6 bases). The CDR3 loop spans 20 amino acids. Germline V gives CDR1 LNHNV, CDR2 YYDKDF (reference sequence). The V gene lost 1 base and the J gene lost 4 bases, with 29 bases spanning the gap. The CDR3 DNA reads TGTGCCACCAGCAGAGGAGGGAGTAGGGGACAAATTCCCCTTGGATACGAGCAGTACTTC. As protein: CATSRGGSRGQIPLGYEQYF.

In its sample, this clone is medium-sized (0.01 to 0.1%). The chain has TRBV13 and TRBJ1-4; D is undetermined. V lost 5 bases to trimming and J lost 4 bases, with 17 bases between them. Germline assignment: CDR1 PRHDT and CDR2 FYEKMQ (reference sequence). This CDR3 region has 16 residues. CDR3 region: CASSAAQHGLNEKLFF. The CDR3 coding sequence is TGTGCCAGCAGCGCAGCCCAACACGGACTTAATGAAAAACTGTTTTTT. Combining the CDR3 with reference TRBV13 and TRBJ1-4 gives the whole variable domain AAGVIQSPRHLIKEKRETATLKCYPIPRHDTVYWYQQGPGQDPQFLISFYEKMQSDKGSIPDRFSAQQFSDYHSELNMSSLELGDSALYFCASSAAQHGLNEKLFFGSGTQLSVL.

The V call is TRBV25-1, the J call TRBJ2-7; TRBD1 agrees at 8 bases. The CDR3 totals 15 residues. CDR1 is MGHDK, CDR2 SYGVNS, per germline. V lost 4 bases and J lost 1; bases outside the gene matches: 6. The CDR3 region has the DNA TGTGCCAGCAGTGGGAACAGGGGGACTTCCTACGAGCAGTACTTC. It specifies CASSGNRGTSYEQYF.